Included here is one T cell receptor beta chain sequence, with context. Its antigen is unidentified. These data originate in a study of CXCR3-negative and CXCR3-positive naive CD8 T cells. Points from the study as a whole: Memory CD8+ cells showed much lower diversity, while both naive subsets displayed comparably high diversity. Researchers report that CXCR3-positive naive cells carry more hydrophobic TRB CDR3s than CXCR3-negative naive cells.

This CDR3 contains 18 residues. CDR1 LNHNV and CDR2 YYDKDF come from the germline V gene (reference sequence). Libraries were UMI-labeled 5' RACE TRB cDNA. TCRdb re-called the 5' RACE reads and gives one entry per CDR3 protein, without DNA. The sample totals about 130,000 distinct CDR3 sequences; its top ten clones hold nearly 0.5%. Those CD8+ T cells considered naive were CD45RO-CCR7+CD27+CD95-. This clonotype was sampled from a human donor in good health. Some clones in this sample may be carry-over from other donors' samples. What was sequenced was naive CXCR3- CD8+ T cells from blood. Subset given: CD45RO-CCR7+CD27+CD95- naive CD8+ T cells lacking CXCR3 (TNR3-). The chain joins TRBV15 to TRBJ1-2. The CDR3 here is CATSPSVRAGLANYGYTF.